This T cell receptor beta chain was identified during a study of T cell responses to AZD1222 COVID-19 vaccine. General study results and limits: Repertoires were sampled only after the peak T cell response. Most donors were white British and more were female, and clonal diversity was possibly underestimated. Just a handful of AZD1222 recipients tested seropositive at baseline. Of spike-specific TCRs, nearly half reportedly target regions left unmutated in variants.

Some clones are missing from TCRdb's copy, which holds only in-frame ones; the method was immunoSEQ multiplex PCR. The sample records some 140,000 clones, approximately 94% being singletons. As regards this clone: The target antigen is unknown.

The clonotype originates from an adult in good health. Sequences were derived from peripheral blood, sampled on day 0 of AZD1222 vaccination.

CDR3 sequence: CSVEYSRGHNEQFF. The CDR3 DNA sequence: TGCAGCGTTGAATACAGTCGCGGACACAATGAGCAGTTCTTC. The chain uses TRBV29-1 and TRBJ2-1, with D uncertain. The ends were cut back, 2 bases at V and 5 bases at J, with 13 bases in the middle. Germline values: CDR1 SQVTM, CDR2 ANQGSEA. The CDR3 length is 14 residues.